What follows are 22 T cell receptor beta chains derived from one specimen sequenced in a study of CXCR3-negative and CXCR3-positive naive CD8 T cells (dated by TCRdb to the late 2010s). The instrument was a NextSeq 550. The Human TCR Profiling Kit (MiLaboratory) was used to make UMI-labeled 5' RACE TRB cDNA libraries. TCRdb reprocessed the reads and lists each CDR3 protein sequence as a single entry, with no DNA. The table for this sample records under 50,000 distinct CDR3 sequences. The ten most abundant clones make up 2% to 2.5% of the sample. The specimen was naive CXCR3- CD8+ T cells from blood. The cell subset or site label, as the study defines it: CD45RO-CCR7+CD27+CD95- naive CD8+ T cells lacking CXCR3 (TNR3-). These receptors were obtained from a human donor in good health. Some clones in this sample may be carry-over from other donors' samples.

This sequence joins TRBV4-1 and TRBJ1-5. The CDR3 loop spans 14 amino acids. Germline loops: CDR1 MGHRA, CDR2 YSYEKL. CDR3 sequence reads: CASSQDRRDQPQHF.

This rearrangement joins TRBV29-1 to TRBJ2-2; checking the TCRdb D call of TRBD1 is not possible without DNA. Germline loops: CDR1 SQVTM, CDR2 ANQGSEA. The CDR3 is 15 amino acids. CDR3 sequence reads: CSVRPGQANTGELFF.

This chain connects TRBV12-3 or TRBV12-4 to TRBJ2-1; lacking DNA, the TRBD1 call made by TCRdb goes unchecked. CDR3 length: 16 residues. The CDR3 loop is CASSSPHQPGGDEQFF.

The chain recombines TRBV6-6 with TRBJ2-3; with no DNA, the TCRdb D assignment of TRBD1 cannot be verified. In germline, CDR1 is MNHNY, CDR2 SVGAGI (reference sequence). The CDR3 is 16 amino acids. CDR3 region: CASRGPGPNWTDTQYF.

CDR3 sequence reads: CASRSAGGTEAFF. The chain has TRBV5-4 and TRBJ1-1; TCRdb reports TRBD1, a call that lacks DNA to check it against. The germline V gene has CDR1 SGHNT and CDR2 YYREEE (reference sequence). The CDR3 has 13 residues.

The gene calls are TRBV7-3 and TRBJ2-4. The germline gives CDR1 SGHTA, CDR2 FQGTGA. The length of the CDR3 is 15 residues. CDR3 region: CASSLTVGSKNIQYF.

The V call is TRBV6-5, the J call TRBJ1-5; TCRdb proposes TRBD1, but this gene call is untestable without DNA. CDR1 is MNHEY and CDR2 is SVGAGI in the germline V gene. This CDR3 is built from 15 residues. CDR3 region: CASSGGAGGEQPQHF.

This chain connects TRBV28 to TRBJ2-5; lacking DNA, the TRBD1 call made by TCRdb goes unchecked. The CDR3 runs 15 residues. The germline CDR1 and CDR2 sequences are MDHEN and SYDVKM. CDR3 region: CASRETGAYQETQYF.

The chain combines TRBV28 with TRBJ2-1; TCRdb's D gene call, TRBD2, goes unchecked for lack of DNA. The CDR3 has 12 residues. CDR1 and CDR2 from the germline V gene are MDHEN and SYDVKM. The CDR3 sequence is CASSSLTADEFF.

The CDR3 region is CSVVDLNTEAFF. This sequence joins TRBV29-1 and TRBJ1-1. Germline CDR1 is SQVTM and CDR2 is ANQGSEA. The CDR3 sequence is 12 residues long.

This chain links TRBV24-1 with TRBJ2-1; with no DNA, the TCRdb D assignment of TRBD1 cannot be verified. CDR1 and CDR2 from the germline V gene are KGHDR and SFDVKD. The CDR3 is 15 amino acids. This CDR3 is CATSAGQSSYNEQFF.

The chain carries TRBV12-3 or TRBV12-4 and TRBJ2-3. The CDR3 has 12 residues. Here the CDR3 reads CASSFGDSLQYF.

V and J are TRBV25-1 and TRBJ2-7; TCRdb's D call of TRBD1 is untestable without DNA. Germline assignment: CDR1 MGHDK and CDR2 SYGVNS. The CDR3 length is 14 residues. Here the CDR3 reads CASSDGDRHYEQYF.

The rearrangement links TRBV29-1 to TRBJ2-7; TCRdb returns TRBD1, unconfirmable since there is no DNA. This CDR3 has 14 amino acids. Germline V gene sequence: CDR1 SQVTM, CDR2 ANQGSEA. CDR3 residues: CSVEQGPLSYEQYF.

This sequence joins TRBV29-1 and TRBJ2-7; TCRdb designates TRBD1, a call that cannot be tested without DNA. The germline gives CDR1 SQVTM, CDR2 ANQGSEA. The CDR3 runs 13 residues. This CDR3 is CSAEGTGAYEQYF.

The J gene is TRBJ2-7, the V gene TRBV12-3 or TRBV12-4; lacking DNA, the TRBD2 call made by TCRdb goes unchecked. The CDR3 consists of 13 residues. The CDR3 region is CASSLDLPYEQYF.

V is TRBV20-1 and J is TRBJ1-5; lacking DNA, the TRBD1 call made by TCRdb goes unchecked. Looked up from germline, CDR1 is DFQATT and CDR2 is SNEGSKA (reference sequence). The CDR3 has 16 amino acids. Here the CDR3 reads CSARDRGTVSNQPRHF.

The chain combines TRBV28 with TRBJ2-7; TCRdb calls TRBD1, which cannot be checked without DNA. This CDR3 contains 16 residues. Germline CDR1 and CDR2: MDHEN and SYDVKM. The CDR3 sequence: CASSGAGAGVAYEQYF.

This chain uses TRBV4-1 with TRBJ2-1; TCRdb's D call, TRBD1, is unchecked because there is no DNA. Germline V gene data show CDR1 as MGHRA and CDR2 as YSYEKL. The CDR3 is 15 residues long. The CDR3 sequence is CASSQRQGAWNEQFF.

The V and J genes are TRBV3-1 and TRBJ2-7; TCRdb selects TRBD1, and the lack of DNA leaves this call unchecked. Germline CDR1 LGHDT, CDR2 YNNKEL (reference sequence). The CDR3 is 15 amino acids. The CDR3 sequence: CASSPPGTGGYEQYF.

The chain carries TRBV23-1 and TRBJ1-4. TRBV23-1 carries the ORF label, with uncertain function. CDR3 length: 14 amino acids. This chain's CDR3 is CASSQSYTNEKLFF.

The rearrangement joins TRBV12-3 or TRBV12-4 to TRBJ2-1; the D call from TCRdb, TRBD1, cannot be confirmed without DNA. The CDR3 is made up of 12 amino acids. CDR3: CASSFPGHEQFF.